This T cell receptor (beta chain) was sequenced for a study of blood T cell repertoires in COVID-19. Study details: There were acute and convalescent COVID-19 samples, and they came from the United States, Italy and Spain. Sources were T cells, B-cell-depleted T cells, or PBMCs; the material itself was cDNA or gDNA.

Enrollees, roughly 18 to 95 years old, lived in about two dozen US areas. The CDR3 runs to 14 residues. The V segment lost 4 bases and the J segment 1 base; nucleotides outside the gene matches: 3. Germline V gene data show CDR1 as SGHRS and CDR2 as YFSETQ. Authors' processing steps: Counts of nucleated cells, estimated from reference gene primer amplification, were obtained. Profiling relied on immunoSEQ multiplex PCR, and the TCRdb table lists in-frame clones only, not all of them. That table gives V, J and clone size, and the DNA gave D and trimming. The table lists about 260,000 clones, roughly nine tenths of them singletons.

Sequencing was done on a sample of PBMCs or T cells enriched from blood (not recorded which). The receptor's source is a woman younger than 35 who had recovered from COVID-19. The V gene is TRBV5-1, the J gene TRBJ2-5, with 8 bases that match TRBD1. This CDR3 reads CASSRTGFQETQYF. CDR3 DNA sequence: TGCGCCAGCAGCCGGACAGGGTTCCAAGAGACCCAGTACTTC.